Described below is a single T cell receptor beta chain sequence and its context. At one boundary the junction diverges from the germline segment, which might be a read error. Germline V lookup: CDR1 MGHDK, CDR2 SYGVNS. This CDR3 comprises 13 residues. Only in-frame clones appear in the TCRdb table, and some are missing; sequencing was by immunoSEQ multiplex PCR. The data contain 65,000 to 85,000 clones, around 84% of them seen just once; the ten biggest clones take up under 3%. These data originate in a study of OX40 agonist ivuxolimab in advanced cancers. Sequenced here: CD4+ or CD8+ T cells sorted from blood, sampled in a trial of the OX40 agonist ivuxolimab. This TCR was recovered from an adult with an advanced solid tumor such as melanoma, head and neck, liver or kidney cancer. This chain links TRBV25-1 with TRBJ2-1; D is ambiguous. The CDR3 loop reads CASSDEKYNGQFF. DNA for the CDR3: TGTGCCAGCAGTGATGAAAAATACAATGGGCAGTTCTTC.